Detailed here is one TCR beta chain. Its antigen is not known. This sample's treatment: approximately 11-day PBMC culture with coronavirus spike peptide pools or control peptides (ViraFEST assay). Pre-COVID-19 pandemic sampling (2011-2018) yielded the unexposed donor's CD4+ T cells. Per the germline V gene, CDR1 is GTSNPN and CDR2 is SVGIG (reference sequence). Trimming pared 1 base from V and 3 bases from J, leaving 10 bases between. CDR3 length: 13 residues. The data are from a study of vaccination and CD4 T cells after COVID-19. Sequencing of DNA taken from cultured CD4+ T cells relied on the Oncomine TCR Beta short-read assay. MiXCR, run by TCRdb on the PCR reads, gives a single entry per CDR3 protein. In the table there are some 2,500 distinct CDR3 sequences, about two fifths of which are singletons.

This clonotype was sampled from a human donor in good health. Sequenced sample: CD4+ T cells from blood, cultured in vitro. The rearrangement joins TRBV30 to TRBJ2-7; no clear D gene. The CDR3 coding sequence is TGTGCCTGGAGTGAAACAGAATACTACGAGCAGTACTTC. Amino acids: CAWSETEYYEQYF.